This entry lists 18 T cell receptor beta chains sequenced from one sample in a study of early T cells in non-severe SARS-CoV-2 infection. Using its own MiXCR run on the 5' RACE reads, TCRdb lists one record per CDR3 protein. Of tens of thousands of distinct CDR3 sequences listed, around 7% were seen once; the top ten hold more than 3.5%. Sequencing input: whole blood. These receptors all come from an adult who was a healthcare worker with PCR-confirmed SARS-CoV-2 infection or an uninfected control (not recorded which).

Many counts were recorded for this clonotype. The CDR3 DNA reads TGCGCCAGCAGCCCTGGACAGGGTCCCTCCTACGAGCAGTACTTC. It is translated as CASSPGQGPSYEQYF. The chain joins TRBV4-1 to TRBJ2-7; the match to TRBD1 covers 8 bases. This CDR3 has 15 amino acids. CDR1 and CDR2 from the germline V gene are MGHRA and YSYEKL. Losses at the gene ends were 4 bases for V and 0 bases for J; bases not matched to a gene: 5.

The rearrangement links TRBV30 to TRBJ1-1; TRBD1 might be the D (6 bases). The CDR3 sequence is 13 residues long. Germline V gene lookup returns CDR1 GTSNPN and CDR2 SVGIG (reference sequence). The V end was cut by 5 bases, the J end by 0 bases, with 10 bases between. CDR3 loop: CAWRQALNTEAFF. The CDR3 DNA reads TGTGCCTGGCGACAGGCCTTGAACACTGAAGCTTTCTTT.

The chain couples TRBV20-1 to TRBJ1-4, with a possible D match to TRBD1 (5 bases). With 0 bases removed from V and 8 bases from J, the gap between germline ends came to 16 bases. The CDR3 is made up of 15 amino acids. Germline assignment: CDR1 DFQATT and CDR2 SNEGSKA (reference sequence). The CDR3 protein is CSARDPGGVGEKLFF. The CDR3 bases are TGCAGTGCTAGAGATCCTGGGGGAGTTGGAGAAAAACTGTTTTTT.

The chain joins TRBV7-9 to TRBJ2-4, with D tentatively TRBD1 or TRBD2 (6 bases each). From germline, CDR1 is SEHNR and CDR2 FQNEAQ (reference sequence). Trimming left V 4 bases short and J 6 bases short, with 16 bases between. The CDR3 runs to 15 residues. CDR3 in DNA: TGTGCCAGCAGCTCTCGACAGGAGGAGGGAAACATTCAGTACTTC. The encoded protein is CASSSRQEEGNIQYF.

This clonotype was found many times. This chain connects TRBV7-9 to TRBJ1-1, with a tentative D call TRBD1 (6 bases). This CDR3 is 15 amino acids long. Between the trimmed V and J ends, which lost 0 bases and 1 base, there was a span of 9 bases. CDR1 SEHNR and CDR2 FQNEAQ come from the germline V gene (reference sequence). The CDR3 DNA reads TGTGCCAGCAGCTTAGCTCGGACAGAGAACACTGAAGCTTTCTTT. This encodes CASSLARTENTEAFF.

This clonotype was counted between two and nine times. This CDR3 is CASSWTGSASESYEQYF. The CDR3 DNA sequence: TGTGCCAGCAGCTGGACAGGGTCCGCTAGCGAGTCCTACGAGCAGTACTTC. The V and J genes are TRBV11-2 and TRBJ2-7; 8 bases match TRBD1. The J segment lost 1 base and the V segment lost 4 bases, leaving 12 bases of the junction unmatched. The germline V gene has CDR1 SGHAT and CDR2 FQNNGV. This CDR3 comprises 17 residues.

The gene calls are TRBV7-8 and TRBJ2-7; TRBD1 agrees at 10 bases. V lost 5 bases to trimming and J lost 12 bases; unmatched junction nucleotides: 7. This CDR3 spans 12 amino acids. The germline V gene has CDR1 SGHVS and CDR2 FQNEAQ. The CDR3, as DNA: TGTGCCAGCAGCCTAGGGACAGGGGAATGGTACTTC. It codes for CASSLGTGEWYF.

In its sample, this clonotype was seen many times. The chain recombines TRBV20-1 with TRBJ2-2; D is ambiguous. Germline-derived CDR1 and CDR2 are DFQATT and SNEGSKA (reference sequence). V lost 2 bases, J lost 6 bases, and 10 bases lay in between. The CDR3 totals 13 residues. The CDR3 region has the DNA TGCAGTGCTAGAAGACCTGGGGCCGGGGAGCTGTTTTTT. Translating gives CSARRPGAGELFF.

This clonotype was counted many times. V and J are TRBV24-1 and TRBJ2-7, with 8 bases fitting TRBD1. Germline values: CDR1 KGHDR, CDR2 SFDVKD. CDR3 length: 14 amino acids. The junction had 5 bases not matched to a gene; V was cut back by 3 bases and J by 5 bases. As DNA, the CDR3 is TGTGCCACCAGTGATCCCGACAGGGGCGACGAGCAGTACTTC. This translates into CATSDPDRGDEQYF.

The rearrangement links TRBV6-5 to TRBJ1-1; D might be TRBD1 (5 bases). Per germline, CDR1 MNHEY and CDR2 SVGAGI. V lost 7 bases and J lost 5, with 17 bases in between. The CDR3 sequence is 14 residues long. The CDR3 here is CASTRGPKGTEAFF. CDR3 DNA: TGTGCCAGCACGCGAGGGCCCAAGGGGACTGAAGCTTTCTTT.

This clonotype has at least ten counts. The chain couples TRBV7-6 to TRBJ2-2; the D gene is possibly TRBD2 (5 bases). Germline CDR1 SGHVS, CDR2 FNYEAQ. The length of the CDR3 is 16 residues. Trimming took 2 bases from V and 7 from J, leaving 17 bases between them. The CDR3 protein is CASSLLSGRPGGELFF. The DNA of the CDR3 is TGTGCCAGCAGCTTATTGAGCGGACGACCGGGCGGGGAGCTGTTTTTT.

A few counts support this clonotype. The V gene is TRBV20-1, the J gene TRBJ2-1, with 13 bases matching TRBD2. The J segment lost 8 bases and the V segment lost 5 bases, leaving 6 bases of the junction unmatched. The CDR3 is 14 amino acids. Germline CDR1 is DFQATT and CDR2 is SNEGSKA (reference sequence). The CDR3 DNA follows: TGCAGTGCTCACCCGGGACTAGCGGGACATGAGCAGTTCTTC. It specifies CSAHPGLAGHEQFF.

The chain combines TRBV9 with TRBJ1-1; 9 bases match TRBD1. CDR3 length: 15 residues. J gave up 1 base and V 4 bases, and 5 bases lay outside the gene matches. Per germline, CDR1 SGDLS and CDR2 YYNGEE. Here the CDR3 DNA reads TGTGCCAGCAGCCCCACAGGGGGCGGGAACACTGAAGCTTTCTTT. It specifies CASSPTGGGNTEAFF.

This clonotype was detected many times. The gene calls are TRBV3-1 and TRBJ2-1; maybe TRBD2 (6 bases). Trimming left V 4 bases short and J 0 bases short, with 16 bases between. Looked up from germline, CDR1 is LGHDT and CDR2 is YNNKEL (reference sequence). The CDR3 extends over 17 amino acids. The CDR3 sequence: CASSPSVSGTSYNEQFF. CDR3 bases: TGTGCCAGCAGCCCCTCTGTTAGCGGTACCTCCTACAATGAGCAGTTCTTC.

This clonotype was recorded many times. This chain joins TRBV18 and TRBJ1-2; tentatively, D is TRBD1 (5 bases). Germline V gene lookup returns CDR1 KGHSH and CDR2 LQKENI. The CDR3 loop spans 15 amino acids. With 3 bases removed from V and 3 bases from J, the gap between germline ends came to 14 bases. In DNA form, the CDR3 reads TGTGCCAGCTCACCGCCGCCAGGGAAGGACTATGGCTACACCTTC. Translation: CASSPPPGKDYGYTF.

Ten or more counts support this clonotype. J is TRBJ2-3 and V is TRBV20-1, with D unclear. This CDR3 has 12 amino acids. Trimming shortened V by 5 bases and J by 4 bases, and 10 bases separated the two germline ends. Germline loops: CDR1 DFQATT, CDR2 SNEGSKA (reference sequence). CDR3 sequence: CSAPARSDTQYF. The CDR3 bases are TGCAGTGCTCCCGCCCGGTCAGATACGCAGTATTTT.

Concerning this clonotype itself: This may come from a read error, since a much larger clone is one base off. This rearrangement joins TRBV20-1 to TRBJ2-7, with 9 bases aligning to TRBD2. This CDR3 comprises 15 residues. CDR1 is DFQATT, CDR2 SNEGSKA, per germline (reference sequence). The CDR3, as DNA: TGCAGTGCTAGAGATCCTTTAGCGGGAGTTTACGGGCAGTACTTC. Translating gives CSARDPLAGVYGQYF.

This clonotype was detected many times. This chain links TRBV30 with TRBJ1-6, with D possibly TRBD1 on 6 matching bases. V gave up 4 bases and J gave up 7 bases, with 11 bases separating them. The CDR3 has 13 residues. The germline V gene encodes CDR1 GTSNPN and CDR2 SVGIG (reference sequence). The CDR3 coding sequence is TGTGCCTGGACAGGGGATGGAAATTCACCCCTCCACTTT. It specifies CAWTGDGNSPLHF.